The entry below describes one T cell receptor (beta chain). Germline loops: CDR1 SEHNR, CDR2 FQNEAQ (reference sequence). The V end was cut by 3 bases, the J end by 11 bases, with 14 bases between. This CDR3 is 13 amino acids long. The TCR beta library used iRepertoire HTBI primers with Arm-PCR amplification of CDR3. A single record per CDR3 protein comes from TCRdb applying MiXCR to the multiplex PCR reads. The repertoire holds roughly 300,000 distinct CDR3 sequences, with 20% to 25% as singletons. This sample is part of a study of regulatory T cells in long-lasting Graves disease. Time point given: persistent/refractory GD, antithyroid drugs over 5 years with positive TRAb. After RNA was extracted from PBMCs, the TCR library was made from it.

The rearrangement links TRBV7-9 to TRBJ1-3; D not certain. The sequence was collected from a female donor with Graves disease. This specimen consisted of peripheral blood mononuclear cells (PBMCs), obtained when the disease was refractory, from a patient treated with antithyroid drugs. CDR3 coding DNA: TGTGCCAGCAGCTTCGGAAAGCAGTACGCCATATATTTT. Protein: CASSFGKQYAIYF.